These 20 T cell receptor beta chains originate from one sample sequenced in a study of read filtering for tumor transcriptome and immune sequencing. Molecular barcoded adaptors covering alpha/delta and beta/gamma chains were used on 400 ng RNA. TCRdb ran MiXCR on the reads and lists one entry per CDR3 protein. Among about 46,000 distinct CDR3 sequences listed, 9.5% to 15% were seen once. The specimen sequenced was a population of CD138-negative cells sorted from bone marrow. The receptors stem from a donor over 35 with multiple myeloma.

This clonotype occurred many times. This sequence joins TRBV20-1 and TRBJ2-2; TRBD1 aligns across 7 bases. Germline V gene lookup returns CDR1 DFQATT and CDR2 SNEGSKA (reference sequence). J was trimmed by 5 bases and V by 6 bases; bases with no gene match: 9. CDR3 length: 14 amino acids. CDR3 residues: CSARQGTRTGELFF. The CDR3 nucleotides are TGCAGTGCCAGACAGGGCACGAGAACCGGGGAGCTGTTTTTT.

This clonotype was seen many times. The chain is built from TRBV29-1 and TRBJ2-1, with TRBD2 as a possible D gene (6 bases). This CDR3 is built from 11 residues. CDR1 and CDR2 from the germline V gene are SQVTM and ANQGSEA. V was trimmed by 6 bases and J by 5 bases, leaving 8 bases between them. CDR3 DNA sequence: TGCAGCGTGGGGGGTAACAATGAGCAGTTCTTC. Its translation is CSVGGNNEQFF.

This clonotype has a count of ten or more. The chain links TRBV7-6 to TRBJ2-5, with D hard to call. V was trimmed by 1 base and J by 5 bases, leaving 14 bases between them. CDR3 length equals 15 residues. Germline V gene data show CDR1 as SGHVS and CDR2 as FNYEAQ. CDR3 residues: CASSLDVGSGETQYF. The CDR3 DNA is TGTGCCAGCAGCTTAGACGTGGGATCTGGGGAGACCCAGTACTTC.

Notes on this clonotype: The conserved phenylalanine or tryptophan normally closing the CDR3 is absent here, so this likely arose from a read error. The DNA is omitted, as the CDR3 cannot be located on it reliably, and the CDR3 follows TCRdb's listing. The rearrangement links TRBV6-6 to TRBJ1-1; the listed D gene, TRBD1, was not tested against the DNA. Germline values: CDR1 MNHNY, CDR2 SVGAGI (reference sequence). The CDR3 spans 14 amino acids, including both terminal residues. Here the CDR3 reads CASSDQGRDTEAFL.

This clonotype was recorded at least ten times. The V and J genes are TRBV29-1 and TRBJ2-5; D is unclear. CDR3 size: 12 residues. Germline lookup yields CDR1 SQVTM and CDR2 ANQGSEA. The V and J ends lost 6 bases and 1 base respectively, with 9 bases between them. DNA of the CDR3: TGCAGCGTCGGCGCCCCCCAAGAGACCCAGTACTTC. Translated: CSVGAPQETQYF.

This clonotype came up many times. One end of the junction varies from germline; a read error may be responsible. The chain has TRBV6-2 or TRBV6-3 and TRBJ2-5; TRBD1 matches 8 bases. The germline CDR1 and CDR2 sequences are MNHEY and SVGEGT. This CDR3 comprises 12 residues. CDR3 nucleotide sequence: TGTGTCAGCGGACAGGGTCGGGAGACCCAGTACTTC. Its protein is CVSGQGRETQYF.

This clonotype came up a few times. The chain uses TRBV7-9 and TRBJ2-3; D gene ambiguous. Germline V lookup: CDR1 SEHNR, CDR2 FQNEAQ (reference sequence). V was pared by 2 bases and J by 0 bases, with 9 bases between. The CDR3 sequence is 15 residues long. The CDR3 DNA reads TGTGCCAGCAGCTTACCGTTGGGGAGCACAGATACGCAGTATTTT. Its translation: CASSLPLGSTDTQYF.

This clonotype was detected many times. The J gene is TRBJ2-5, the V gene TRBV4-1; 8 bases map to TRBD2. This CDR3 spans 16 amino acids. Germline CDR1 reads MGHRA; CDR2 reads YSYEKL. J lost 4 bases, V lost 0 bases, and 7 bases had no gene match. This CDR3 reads CASSQDRGGTGETQYF. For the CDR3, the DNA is TGCGCCAGCAGCCAAGATCGGGGGGGTACAGGAGAGACCCAGTACTTC.

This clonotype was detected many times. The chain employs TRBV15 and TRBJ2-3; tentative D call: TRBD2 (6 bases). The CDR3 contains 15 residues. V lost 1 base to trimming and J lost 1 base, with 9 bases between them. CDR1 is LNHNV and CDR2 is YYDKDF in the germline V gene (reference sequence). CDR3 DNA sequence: TGTGCCACCAGCAGAGTGGGGGAGGGCACAGATACGCAGTATTTT. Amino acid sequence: CATSRVGEGTDTQYF. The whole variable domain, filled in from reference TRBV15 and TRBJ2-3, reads DAMVIQNPRYQVTQFGKPVTLSCSQTLNHNVMYWYQQKSSQAPKLLFHYYDKDFNNEADTPDNFQSRRPNTSFCFLDIRSPGLGDTAMYLCATSRVGEGTDTQYFGPGTRLTVL.

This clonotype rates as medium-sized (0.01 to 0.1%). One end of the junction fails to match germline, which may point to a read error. The CDR3 sequence: CATSRDQRERFF. The CDR3 nucleotides read TGTGCCACCAGCAGAGATCAAAGAGAGCGGTTCTTC. V is TRBV15 and J is TRBJ2-1; D uncertain. Per the germline V gene, CDR1 is LNHNV and CDR2 is YYDKDF (reference sequence). CDR3 length: 12 amino acids.

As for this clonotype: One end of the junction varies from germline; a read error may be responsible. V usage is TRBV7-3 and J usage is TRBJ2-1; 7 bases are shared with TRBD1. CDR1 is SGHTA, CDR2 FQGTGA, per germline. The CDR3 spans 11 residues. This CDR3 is CASACWTRGPF. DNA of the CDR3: TGTGCCAGCGCTTGCTGGACAAGGGGGCCCTTC.

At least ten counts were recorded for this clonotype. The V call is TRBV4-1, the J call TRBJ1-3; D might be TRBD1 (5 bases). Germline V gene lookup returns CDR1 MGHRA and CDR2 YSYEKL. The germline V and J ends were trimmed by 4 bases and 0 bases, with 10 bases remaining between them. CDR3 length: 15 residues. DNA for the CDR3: TGCGCCAGCAGCCTAGCCGGGACCTCTGGAAACACCATATATTTT. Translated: CASSLAGTSGNTIYF.

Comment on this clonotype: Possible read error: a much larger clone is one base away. For the CDR3, the DNA is TGTGCCAGCTCACGACGGTACGGCGGAGACCCGAAAGACTACGAGCAGTACTTC. Amino acid sequence: CASSRRYGGDPKDYEQYF. The chain couples TRBV18 to TRBJ2-7; D is uncertain. CDR1 and CDR2 from the germline V gene are KGHSH and LQKENI. The V end was cut by 4 bases, the J end by 3 bases, with 25 bases between. This CDR3 comprises 18 residues. Variable domain in full (rest from reference TRBV18 and TRBJ2-7): NAGVMQNPRHLVRRRGQEARLRCSPMKGHSHVYWYRQLPEEGLKFMVYLQKENIIDESGMPKERFSAEFPKEGPSILRIQQVVRGDSAAYFCASSRRYGGDPKDYEQYFGPGTRLTVT.

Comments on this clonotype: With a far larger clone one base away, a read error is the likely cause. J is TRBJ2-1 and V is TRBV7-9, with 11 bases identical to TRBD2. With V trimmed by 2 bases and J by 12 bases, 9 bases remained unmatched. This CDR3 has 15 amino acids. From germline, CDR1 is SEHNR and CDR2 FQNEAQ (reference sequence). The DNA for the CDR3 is TGTGCCAGCAGCTTATTAGCGGGAGGGCCAGATGGGCAGTTCTTC. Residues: CASSLLAGGPDGQFF.

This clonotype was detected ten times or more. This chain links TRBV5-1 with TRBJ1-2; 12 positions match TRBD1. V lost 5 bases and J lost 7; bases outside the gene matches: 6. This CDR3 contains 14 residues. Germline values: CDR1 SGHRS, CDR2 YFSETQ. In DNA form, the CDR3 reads TGCGCCAGCAGTTCCGGGACAGGGGGCAGTGGCTACACCTTC. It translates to CASSSGTGGSGYTF. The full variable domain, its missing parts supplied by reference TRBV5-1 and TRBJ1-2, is KAGVTQTPRYLIKTRGQQVTLSCSPISGHRSVSWYQQTPGQGLQFLFEYFSETQRNKGNFPGRFSGRQFSNSRSEMNVSTLELGDSALYLCASSSGTGGSGYTFGSGTRLTVV.

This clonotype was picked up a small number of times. CDR3 nucleotide sequence: TGCAGTGCAAAGCCATACACCGGGGAGCTGTTTTTT. Translation gives CSAKPYTGELFF. The gene calls are TRBV20-1 and TRBJ2-2; the D is unclear. Germline-derived CDR1 and CDR2 are DFQATT and SNEGSKA (reference sequence). The ends were cut back, 6 bases at V and 3 bases at J, with 8 bases in the middle. The CDR3 is made up of 12 amino acids.

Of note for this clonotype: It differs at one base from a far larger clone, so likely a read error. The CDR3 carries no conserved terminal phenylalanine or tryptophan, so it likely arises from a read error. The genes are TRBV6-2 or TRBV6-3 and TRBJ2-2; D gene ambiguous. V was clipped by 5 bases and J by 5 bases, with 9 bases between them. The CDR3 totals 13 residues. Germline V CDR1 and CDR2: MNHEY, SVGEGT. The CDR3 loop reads CASSEADTGELFS. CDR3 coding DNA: TGTGCCAGCAGTGAGGCGGATACCGGGGAGCTGTTTTCT.

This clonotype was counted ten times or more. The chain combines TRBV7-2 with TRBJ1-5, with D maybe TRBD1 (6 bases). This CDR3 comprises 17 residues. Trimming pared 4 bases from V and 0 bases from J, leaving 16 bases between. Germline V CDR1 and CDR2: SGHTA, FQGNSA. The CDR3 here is CASSSIGGANSNQPQHF. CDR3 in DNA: TGTGCCAGCAGCTCCATAGGGGGGGCAAATAGCAATCAGCCCCAGCATTTT.

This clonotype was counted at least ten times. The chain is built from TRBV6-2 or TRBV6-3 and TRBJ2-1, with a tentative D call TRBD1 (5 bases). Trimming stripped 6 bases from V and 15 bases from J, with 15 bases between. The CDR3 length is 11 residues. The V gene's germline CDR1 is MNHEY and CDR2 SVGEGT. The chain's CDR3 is CASSPGLGLFF. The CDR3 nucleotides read TGTGCCAGCAGCCCAGGGTTGGGTCTGTTCTTC.

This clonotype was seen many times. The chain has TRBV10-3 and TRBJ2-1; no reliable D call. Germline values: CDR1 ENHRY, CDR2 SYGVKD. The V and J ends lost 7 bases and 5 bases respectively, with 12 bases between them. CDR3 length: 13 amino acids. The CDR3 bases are TGTGCCATCAATAACCCGGGCCACAATGAGCAGTTCTTC. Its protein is CAINNPGHNEQFF.